This T cell receptor (beta chain) is drawn from a study of T-cell memory formation after mild COVID-19. Germline values: CDR1 ENHRY, CDR2 SYGVKD. The CDR3 runs 14 residues. Trimming at V came to 6 bases and at J to 2 bases, leaving 7 bases not matched to a gene. Study-level points and caveats: Clones that contracted from day 15 to 85 were balanced CD4/CD8, while later expanders leaned CD4+.

A single record per CDR3 protein comes from TCRdb applying MiXCR to the 5' RACE reads. The table records a few hundred thousand distinct CDR3 sequences, 15% to 20% of them present only once. To note about this clonotype: Antigen specificity is unknown.

This TCR was sampled from a young man who had mild COVID-19 (a few samples of this study predate the infection). Cell type and time point are not known. This chain uses TRBV10-3 with TRBJ2-7, with TRBD1 identical over 7 bases. Sequences were obtained from PBMCs or a T cell subset sorted from them (not recorded which). This CDR3 reads CAIRRDSGPYEQYF. The DNA for the CDR3 is TGTGCCATCAGAAGGGACAGCGGACCCTACGAGCAGTACTTC.